The 7 T cell receptor beta chains listed next were all sequenced from one sample in a study of a mutant IDH1 vaccine in newly diagnosed glioma (dated by TCRdb to the early 2020s). These receptors have no known antigen. To prepare the library, the immunoSEQ multiplex PCR assay was applied. TCRdb carries this immuneACCESS record with in-frame sequences only. Its versions omit some clonotypes, under half of them owing to an unresolved V gene in the studies checked, with the rest unexplained. The sample table records some 80,000 clones; approximately 85% of these occur just once. The ten largest clones add up to approximately 0.8% of the sample. According to the study, the label for this sample's time point signals: week 23, last vaccination. Each vaccine dose was 300 ug of a 20-mer mutant IDH1 peptide in Montanide, given subcutaneously with topical imiquimod. The material was PBMCs, obtained from a glioma patient whose treatment included an IDH1 peptide vaccine. The receptors were gathered from a woman between 50 and 59 years old with glioma.

The V and J genes are TRBV10-3 and TRBJ2-7; TRBD1 matches 11 bases. After removal of 10 bases from V and 0 bases from J, the junction contained 8 bases not matched to a gene. This CDR3 is 15 amino acids long. CDR1 is ENHRY and CDR2 is SYGVKD in the germline V gene. This chain's CDR3 is CASEGTGGPSYEQYF. Written as DNA, the CDR3 is TGTGCCAGCGAGGGGACAGGGGGACCCTCCTACGAGCAGTACTTC.

J is TRBJ2-1 and V is TRBV5-6, with D perhaps TRBD1 (5 bases). V lost 0 bases, J lost 6 bases, and 10 bases lay in between. The CDR3 is 14 residues long. Germline V gene lookup returns CDR1 SGHDT and CDR2 YYEEEE. The CDR3 DNA follows: TGTGCCAGCAGCTTGGCCTACAGGACCAATGAGCAGTTCTTC. Translation: CASSLAYRTNEQFF.

The rearrangement uses TRBV30 and TRBJ1-1, with D hard to call. Per the germline V gene, CDR1 is GTSNPN and CDR2 is SVGIG (reference sequence). Trimming stripped 3 bases from V and 3 bases from J, with 11 bases between. The CDR3 runs 13 residues. The CDR3 nucleotides are TGTGCCTGGAGCACATCAGGCTACACTGAAGCTTTCTTT. Encoded protein: CAWSTSGYTEAFF.

CDR3 protein: CASSVQGTDTQYF. The CDR3 nucleotides are TGTGCCAGCAGTGTTCAGGGAACAGATACGCAGTATTTT. This chain links TRBV2 with TRBJ2-3; possibly TRBD1 for D (5 bases). Germline CDR1 SNHLY, CDR2 FYNNEI. The CDR3 is made up of 13 amino acids. V was trimmed by 4 bases and J by 3 bases, leaving 8 bases between them.

J is TRBJ2-7 and V is TRBV6-5; 11 bases match TRBD2. Trimming took 0 bases from V and 5 from J; bases not matched to a gene: 0. CDR3 length: 14 residues. Germline-derived CDR1 and CDR2 are MNHEY and SVGAGI. CDR3 protein: CASSYSLAGDEQYF. The CDR3 DNA reads as TGTGCCAGCAGTTACTCACTAGCGGGAGACGAGCAGTACTTC.

The chain employs TRBV5-1 and TRBJ2-3, with 11 bases that match TRBD2. Trimming removed 3 bases from V and 4 bases from J; junction bases left unmatched: 4. This CDR3 is 15 amino acids long. Germline loops: CDR1 SGHRS, CDR2 YFSETQ. This chain's CDR3 is CASSSTSGISDTQYF. The CDR3, as DNA: TGCGCCAGCAGCTCGACTAGCGGGATATCAGATACGCAGTATTTT.

V and J are TRBV15 and TRBJ2-1; possible D gene TRBD2, 5 bases. The germline gives CDR1 LNHNV, CDR2 YYDKDF (reference sequence). Trimming stripped 0 bases from V and 4 bases from J, with 13 bases between. The CDR3 extends over 16 amino acids. CDR3 sequence reads: CATSRDVREKYNEQFF. In DNA, the CDR3 is TGTGCCACCAGCAGAGATGTGAGGGAGAAGTACAATGAGCAGTTCTTC.